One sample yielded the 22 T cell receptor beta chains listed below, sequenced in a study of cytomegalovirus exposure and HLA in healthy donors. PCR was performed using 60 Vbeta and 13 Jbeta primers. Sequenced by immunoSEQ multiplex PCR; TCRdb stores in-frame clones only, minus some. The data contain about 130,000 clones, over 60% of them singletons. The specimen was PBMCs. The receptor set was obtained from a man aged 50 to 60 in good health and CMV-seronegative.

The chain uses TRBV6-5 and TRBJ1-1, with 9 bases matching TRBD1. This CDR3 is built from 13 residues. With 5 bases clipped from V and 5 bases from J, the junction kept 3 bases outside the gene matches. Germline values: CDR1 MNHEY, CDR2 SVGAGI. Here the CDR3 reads CASSRDRVTEAFF. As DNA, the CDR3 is TGTGCCAGCAGTCGGGACAGGGTGACTGAAGCTTTCTTT.

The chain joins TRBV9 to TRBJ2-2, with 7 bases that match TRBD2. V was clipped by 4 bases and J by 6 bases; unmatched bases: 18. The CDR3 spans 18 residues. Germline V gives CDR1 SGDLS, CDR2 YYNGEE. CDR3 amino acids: CASSSTPSLAVGSGELFF. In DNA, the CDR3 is TGTGCCAGCAGCTCAACCCCCTCTCTAGCGGTAGGATCCGGGGAGCTGTTTTTT.

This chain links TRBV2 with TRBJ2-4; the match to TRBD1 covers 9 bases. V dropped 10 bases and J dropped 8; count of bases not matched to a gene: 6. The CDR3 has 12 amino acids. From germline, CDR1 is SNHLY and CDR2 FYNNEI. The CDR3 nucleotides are TGTGCCATAGGACAGGGGACCGACATTCAGTACTTC. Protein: CAIGQGTDIQYF.

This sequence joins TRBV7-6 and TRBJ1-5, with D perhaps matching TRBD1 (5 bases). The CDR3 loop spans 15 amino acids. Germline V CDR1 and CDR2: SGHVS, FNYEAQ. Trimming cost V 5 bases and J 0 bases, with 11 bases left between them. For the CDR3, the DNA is TGTGCCAGCAGCCCACAGGATAATAGCAATCAGCCCCAGCATTTT. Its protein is CASSPQDNSNQPQHF.

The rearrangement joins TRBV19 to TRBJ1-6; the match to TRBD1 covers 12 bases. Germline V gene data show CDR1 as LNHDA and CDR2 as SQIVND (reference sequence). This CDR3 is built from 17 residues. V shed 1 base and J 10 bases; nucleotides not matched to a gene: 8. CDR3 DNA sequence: TGTGCCAGTAGTATAGCCCAGGGGACAGGGGGCTTGTCACCCCTCCACTTT. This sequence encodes CASSIAQGTGGLSPLHF.

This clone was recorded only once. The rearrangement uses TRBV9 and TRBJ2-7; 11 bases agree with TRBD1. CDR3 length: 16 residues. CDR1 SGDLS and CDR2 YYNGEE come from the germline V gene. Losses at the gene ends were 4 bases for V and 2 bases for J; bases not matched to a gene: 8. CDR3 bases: TGTGCCAGCAGCCCCACTCCGGACAGGGGGCCCTACGAGCAGTACTTC. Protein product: CASSPTPDRGPYEQYF.

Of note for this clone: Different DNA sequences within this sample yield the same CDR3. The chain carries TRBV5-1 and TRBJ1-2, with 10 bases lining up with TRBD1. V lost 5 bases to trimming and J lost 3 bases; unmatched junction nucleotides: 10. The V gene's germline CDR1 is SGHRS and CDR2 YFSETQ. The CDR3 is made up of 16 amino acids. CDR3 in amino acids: CASSSGTGEVDYGYTF. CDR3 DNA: TGCGCCAGCAGTTCCGGGACAGGGGAGGTGGACTATGGCTACACCTTC.

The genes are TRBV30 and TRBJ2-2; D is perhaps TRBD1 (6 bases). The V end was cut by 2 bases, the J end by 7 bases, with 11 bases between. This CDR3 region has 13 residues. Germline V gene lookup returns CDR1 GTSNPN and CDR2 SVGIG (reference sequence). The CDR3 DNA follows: TGTGCCTGGAGTTTGAGGGGGAACGGGGAGCTGTTTTTT. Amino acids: CAWSLRGNGELFF.

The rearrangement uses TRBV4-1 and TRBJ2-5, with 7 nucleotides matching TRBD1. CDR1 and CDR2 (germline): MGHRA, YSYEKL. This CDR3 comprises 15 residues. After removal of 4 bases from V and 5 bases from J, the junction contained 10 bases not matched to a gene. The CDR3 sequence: CASSLRDRPGETQYF. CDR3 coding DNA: TGCGCCAGCAGCCTTCGGGACAGACCCGGGGAGACCCAGTACTTC.

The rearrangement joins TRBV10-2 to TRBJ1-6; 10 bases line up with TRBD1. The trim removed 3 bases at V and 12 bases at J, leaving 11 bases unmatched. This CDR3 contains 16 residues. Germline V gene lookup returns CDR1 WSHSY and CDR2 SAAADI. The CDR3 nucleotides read TGCGCCAGCAGTGACAGACAGGGGGCGCTAGACGAACCCCTCCACTTT. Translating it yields CASSDRQGALDEPLHF.

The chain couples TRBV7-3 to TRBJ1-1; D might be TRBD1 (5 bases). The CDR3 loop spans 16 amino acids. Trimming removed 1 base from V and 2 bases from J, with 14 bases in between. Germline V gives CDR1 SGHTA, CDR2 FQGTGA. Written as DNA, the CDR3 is TGTGCCAGCAGCTTAAAAGGGGCAGGCGACAACACTGAAGCTTTCTTT. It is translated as CASSLKGAGDNTEAFF.

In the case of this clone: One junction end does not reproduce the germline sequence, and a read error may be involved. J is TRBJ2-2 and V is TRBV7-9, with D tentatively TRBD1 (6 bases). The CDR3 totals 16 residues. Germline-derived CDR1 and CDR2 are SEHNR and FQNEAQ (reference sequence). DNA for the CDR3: TGTTCCAGCAGCGTAATCACAGGGTATGGGTCCGGGGAGCTGTTTTTT. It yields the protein CSSSVITGYGSGELFF.

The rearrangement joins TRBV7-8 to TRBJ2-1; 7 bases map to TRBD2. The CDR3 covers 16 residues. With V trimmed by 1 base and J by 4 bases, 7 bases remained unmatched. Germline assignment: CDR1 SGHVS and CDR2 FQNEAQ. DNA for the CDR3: TGTGCCAGCAGCTTAGGGGCTCGCGGGGGATACAATGAGCAGTTCTTC. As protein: CASSLGARGGYNEQFF.

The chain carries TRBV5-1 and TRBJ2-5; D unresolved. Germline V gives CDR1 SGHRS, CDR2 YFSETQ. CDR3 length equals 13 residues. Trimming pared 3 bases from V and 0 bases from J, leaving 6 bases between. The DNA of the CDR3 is TGCGCCAGCAGCTACAACGACCAAGAGACCCAGTACTTC. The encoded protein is CASSYNDQETQYF. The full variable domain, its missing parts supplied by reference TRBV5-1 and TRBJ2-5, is KAGVTQTPRYLIKTRGQQVTLSCSPISGHRSVSWYQQTPGQGLQFLFEYFSETQRNKGNFPGRFSGRQFSNSRSEMNVSTLELGDSALYLCASSYNDQETQYFGPGTRLLVL.

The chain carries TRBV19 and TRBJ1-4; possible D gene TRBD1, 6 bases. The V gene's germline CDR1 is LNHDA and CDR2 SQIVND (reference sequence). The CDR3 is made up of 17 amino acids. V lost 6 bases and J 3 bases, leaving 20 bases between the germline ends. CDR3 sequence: CASSLLIRGVPNEKLFF. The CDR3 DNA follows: TGTGCCAGTAGCCTTTTGATCAGGGGAGTTCCTAATGAAAAACTGTTTTTT. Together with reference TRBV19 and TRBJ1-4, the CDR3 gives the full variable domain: DGGITQSPKYLFRKEGQNVTLSCEQNLNHDAMYWYRQDPGQGLRLIYYSQIVNDFQKGDIAEGYSVSREKKESFPLTVTSAQKNPTAFYLCASSLLIRGVPNEKLFFGSGTQLSVL.

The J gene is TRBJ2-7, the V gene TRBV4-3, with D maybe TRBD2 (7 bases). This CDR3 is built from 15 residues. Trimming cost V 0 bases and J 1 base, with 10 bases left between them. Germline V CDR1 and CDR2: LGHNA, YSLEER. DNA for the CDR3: TGCGCCAGCAGCCAAGACCGGGGGGCTTCCTACGAGCAGTACTTC. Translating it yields CASSQDRGASYEQYF.

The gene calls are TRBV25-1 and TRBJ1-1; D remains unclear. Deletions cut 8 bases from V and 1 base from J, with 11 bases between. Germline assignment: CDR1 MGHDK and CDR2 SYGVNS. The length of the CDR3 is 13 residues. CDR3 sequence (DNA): TGTGCCAGCGCTACTGAAGAGAACACTGAAGCTTTCTTT. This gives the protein CASATEENTEAFF.

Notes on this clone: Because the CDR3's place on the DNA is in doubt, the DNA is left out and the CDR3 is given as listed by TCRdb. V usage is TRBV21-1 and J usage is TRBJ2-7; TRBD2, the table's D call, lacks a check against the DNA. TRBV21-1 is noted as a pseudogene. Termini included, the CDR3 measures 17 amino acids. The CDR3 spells CASSKRPVGVGTHEQYV.

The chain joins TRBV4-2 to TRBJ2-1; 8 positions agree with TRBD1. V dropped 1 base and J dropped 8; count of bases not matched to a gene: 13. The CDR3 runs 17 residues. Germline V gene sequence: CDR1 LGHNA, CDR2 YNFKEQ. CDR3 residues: CASSQGSLGTGFYEQFF. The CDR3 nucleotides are TGTGCCAGCAGCCAAGGTTCCCTAGGGACAGGTTTCTATGAGCAGTTCTTC.

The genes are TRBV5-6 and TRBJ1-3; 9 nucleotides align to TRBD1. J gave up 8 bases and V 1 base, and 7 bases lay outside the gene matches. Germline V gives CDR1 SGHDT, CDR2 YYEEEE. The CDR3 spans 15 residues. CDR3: CASSLYGTGQDTIYF. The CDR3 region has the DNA TGTGCCAGCAGCTTGTACGGGACAGGGCAAGACACCATATATTTT.

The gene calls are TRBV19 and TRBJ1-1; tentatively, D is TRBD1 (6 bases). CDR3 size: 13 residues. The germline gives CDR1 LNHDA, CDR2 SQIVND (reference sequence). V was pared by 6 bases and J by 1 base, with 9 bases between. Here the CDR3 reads CASRNRANTEAFF. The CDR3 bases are TGTGCCAGTAGAAACAGGGCGAACACTGAAGCTTTCTTT.

CDR3: CASSLDRVTYEQYF. For the CDR3, the DNA is TGTGCCAGCAGTTTGGACAGGGTTACCTACGAGCAGTACTTC. The V gene is TRBV6-1, the J gene TRBJ2-7; 8 nucleotides agree with TRBD1. CDR1 and CDR2 (germline): MNHNS, SASEGT. This CDR3 spans 14 amino acids. V dropped 5 bases and J dropped 2; count of bases not matched to a gene: 5.